This T cell receptor beta chain was sequenced in a study of T cell responses to AZD1222 COVID-19 vaccine. Data came from immunoSEQ multiplex PCR; TCRdb stores just in-frame clones and leaves some out. The sample holds 180,000 or so clones, around 94% seen once. The CDR3 totals 13 residues. Looked up from germline, CDR1 is SNHLY and CDR2 is FYNNEI. V lost 3 bases, J lost 5 bases, and 2 bases stayed unmatched. Study-wide results and limits: Distributed over spike, vaccine-associated CD4 TCRs predominated at 160-218 and 743-854. Only a handful of AZD1222 recipients were seropositive at baseline. White British people made up most donors, females outnumbered males, and clonal diversity was possibly underestimated.

Remarks on this clone: Its specificity is not known.

The sequence derives from an adult in good health. This material consisted of peripheral blood, taken on day 0 of AZD1222 vaccination. J is TRBJ1-1 and V is TRBV2; 8 bases are shared with TRBD1. The chain's CDR3 is CASSEYRGTEAFF. The CDR3 region has the DNA TGTGCCAGCAGTGAGTACAGGGGGACTGAAGCTTTCTTT.